Below, one T cell receptor (beta chain) is given with its context. Its recognized antigen is unknown. No base quality information exists; no much larger clone differs at one position. Library preparation used the immunoSEQ multiplex PCR assay. For most patients, genomic DNA was isolated with the Qiagen DNeasy Blood and Tissue Kit and shipped frozen to Adaptive Biotechnologies for TCR sequencing. For most patients, genomic DNA was subjected to high-throughput TCR-beta CDR3 sequencing by Adaptive Biotechnologies. The study's own analysis went as follows. TCR sequencing data for 15 to 20 patients were retrieved from Adaptive's ImmunoSEQ software; three other patients were processed with MiXCR and VDJtools. To correct CD4 versus CD8 sorting errors, sequences present in both subsets at a frequency ratio below 5:1 were removed. CDR3 nucleotide sequences shared between donor and recipient were removed because their origin could not be assigned. To count as alloreactive, a clone needed at least 2-fold expansion over unstimulated cells and a minimum CFSE-low frequency of 0.002% (template counts) or 0.001% (read counts). Mappable clones were those detected in sequenced pre-transplant spleen, lymph node, or MLR CFSE-low populations of the donor or recipient. Cumulative frequency of alloreactive clones was calculated as a percentage of all sequences weighted by copy number. Here the immuneACCESS table is served through TCRdb, limited to in-frame sequences with V and J called. Missing clones are a known gap in these copies; in checked studies unresolved V genes cover under half, and the rest lacks a known reason. V and J calls and clone size come straight from that table; D and trimming were deduced from the DNA. The sample includes fewer than 90,000 clones, with about 95% observed a single time. The ten biggest clones cover around 0.18% of the sample.

This record comes from a study of graft-versus-host responses after intestinal transplantation (dated by TCRdb to about 2021). In the study overall: The transplants that recipients got were multivisceral, liver-intestinal, or isolated intestinal. A cohort of about two dozen intestinal transplant recipients, including one retransplant, was enrolled, and a few patients lacking pretransplant specimens were excluded. Alloreactive clones were identified by sequencing pre-transplant mixed lymphocyte reaction products and comparing these products with unstimulated pre-transplant donor and recipient T cells. Samples from a few later patients were sequenced in-house on an Illumina MiSeq with MiXCR processing rather than by the commercial service. A peak of at least 4% donor T cells among recipient peripheral blood mononuclear cells was the definition used for donor T cell macrochimerism. Bulk TCR-beta CDR3 sequencing was used to track graft-versus-host and host-versus-graft alloreactive T cell clones in the graft, circulation and bone marrow after intestinal transplantation. All recipients received anti-thymocyte globulin induction followed by maintenance tacrolimus and steroids for two to four years.

The research as a whole found: GvH clones turned up in recipient bone marrow, with some appearing earlier in ileal mucosa or blood, a pattern consistent with an intestinal mucosal origin. Early after transplant, declines in HvG clones were associated with peak levels of circulating GvH clones. The relatively low number and heterogeneity of intestinal transplant patients limited the conclusions. Patients with donor T cell macrochimerism had high GvH to HvG T cell clonal ratios in their allografts.

The time point label on this specimen signifies: cells obtained before transplantation from donor or recipient. CD3+CD4+ and CD3+CD8+ populations were FACS-sorted from unstimulated pre-transplant donor and recipient cells taken from spleen or lymph nodes. Taken from cysteine to phenylalanine, the CDR3 has 15 residues. The kept DNA is CDR3 alone, 45 bases in frame from the first base. V was cut back by 5 bases and J by 7 bases, leaving a gap of 15 bases between them. CDR1 and CDR2 are drawn from the germline V gene: SGHVS, FQNEAQ. Sequenced material: unstimulated CD4+ T cells sorted from spleen or lymph node cells, taken before transplant. This sequence originates from a human donor who was the organ donor for an intestinal transplant. The chain joins TRBV7-8 to TRBJ1-6; TRBD1 is a weak D gene call, 6 bases matching. The sequence in DNA is TGTGCCAGCAGCCGTCGGGAGGGGGACAATTCACCCCTCCACTTT. Translated, it gives CASSRREGDNSPLHF.